The 20 T cell receptor beta chains below come from one sample, sequenced in a study of T cell responses to AZD1222 COVID-19 vaccine. The assay was immunoSEQ multiplex PCR, and TCRdb's table has in-frame clones only and misses some. The data show roughly 120,000 clones, with around 94% seen just once and roughly 6.6% held by the top ten. The sequences come from peripheral blood, collected on day 0 of AZD1222 vaccination. The receptors stem from an adult in good health.

The chain has TRBV7-2 and TRBJ2-7; either TRBD1 or TRBD2 may supply D (5 bases each). Germline V CDR1 and CDR2: SGHTA, FQGNSA. The CDR3 has 15 residues. V was cut by 4 bases and J by 7 bases, with 20 bases left in between. This CDR3 reads CASSSSGPIPGEQYF. The CDR3 nucleotides are TGTGCCAGCAGCTCCTCGGGACCCATCCCTGGGGAGCAGTACTTC.

This rearrangement joins TRBV15 to TRBJ1-5; a possible D gene is TRBD1 (5 bases). Germline V gives CDR1 LNHNV, CDR2 YYDKDF (reference sequence). V was trimmed by 5 bases and J by 2 bases, leaving 16 bases between them. The CDR3 runs to 16 residues. For the CDR3, the DNA is TGTGCCACCAGCCTGTCCGGGGGAGGGGGCAATCAGCCCCAGCATTTT. Amino acids: CATSLSGGGGNQPQHF. Filled out from reference TRBV15 and TRBJ1-5, the complete variable domain reads DAMVIQNPRYQVTQFGKPVTLSCSQTLNHNVMYWYQQKSSQAPKLLFHYYDKDFNNEADTPDNFQSRRPNTSFCFLDIRSPGLGDTAMYLCATSLSGGGGNQPQHFGDGTRLSIL.

The rearrangement links TRBV4-1 to TRBJ2-7, with unresolved D. The CDR3 length is 15 residues. Trimming removed 1 base at V and 3 bases at J, with 13 bases between. Germline V CDR1 and CDR2: MGHRA, YSYEKL. The CDR3 region is CASSQGQRSDYEQYF. The CDR3 nucleotides are TGCGCCAGCAGCCAAGGTCAGAGGTCAGACTACGAGCAGTACTTC.

V is TRBV27 and J is TRBJ1-5; D remains ambiguous. The V gene lost 4 bases and the J gene lost 5 bases, with 3 bases spanning the gap. This CDR3 contains 11 residues. Germline V gene data show CDR1 as MNHEY and CDR2 as SMNVEV (reference sequence). CDR3 region: CASSWDQPQHF. CDR3 sequence (DNA): TGTGCCAGCAGTTGGGATCAGCCCCAGCATTTT.

CDR3 residues: CSASATGSGSYEQYF. The CDR3 DNA reads TGCAGTGCTAGTGCAACAGGGTCGGGCTCCTACGAGCAGTACTTC. The J gene is TRBJ2-7, the V gene TRBV20-1, with a possible D match to TRBD1 (6 bases). This CDR3 region has 15 residues. Per germline, CDR1 DFQATT and CDR2 SNEGSKA (reference sequence). The ends were cut back, 3 bases at V and 0 bases at J, with 15 bases in the middle.

This clone was counted a single time. The J gene is TRBJ2-4, the V gene TRBV27; the D gene could be TRBD1 or TRBD2 (5 bases each). This CDR3 comprises 14 residues. Trimming cost V 5 bases and J 3 bases, with 11 bases left between them. Germline V gene lookup returns CDR1 MNHEY and CDR2 SMNVEV (reference sequence). The CDR3 DNA reads TGTGCCAGCAGTCCCGGGGCGGGCAAAAACATTCAGTACTTC. The encoded protein is CASSPGAGKNIQYF.

The rearrangement uses TRBV30 and TRBJ2-3; D unclear. The germline V gene has CDR1 GTSNPN and CDR2 SVGIG (reference sequence). This CDR3 comprises 13 residues. Between the trimmed V and J ends, which lost 8 bases and 2 bases, there was a span of 14 bases. CDR3 in amino acids: CAGSDWTTDTQYF. CDR3 bases: TGTGCCGGGTCTGACTGGACCACAGATACGCAGTATTTT.

The V and J genes are TRBV5-1 and TRBJ2-1, with a tentative D call TRBD1 (6 bases). Trimming stripped 6 bases from V and 5 bases from J, with 21 bases between. This CDR3 has 16 amino acids. CDR1 and CDR2 (germline): SGHRS, YFSETQ. In DNA, the CDR3 is TGCGCCAGCACTTATTACAGGGACCAGAGAAACAATGAGCAGTTCTTC. It translates to CASTYYRDQRNNEQFF. The full variable domain, with the rest looked up from reference TRBV5-1 and TRBJ2-1, is KAGVTQTPRYLIKTRGQQVTLSCSPISGHRSVSWYQQTPGQGLQFLFEYFSETQRNKGNFPGRFSGRQFSNSRSEMNVSTLELGDSALYLCASTYYRDQRNNEQFFGPGTRLTVL.

V usage is TRBV3-1 (or the pseudogene TRBV3-2) and J usage is TRBJ1-5, with D hard to call. This CDR3 comprises 15 residues. Germline V gene data show CDR1 as LGHDT and CDR2 as YNNKEL (reference sequence). The ends were cut back, 0 bases at V and 5 bases at J, with 11 bases in the middle. The CDR3 region has the DNA TGTGCCAGCAGCCAAGATTTAGGACCTCATCAGCCCCAGCATTTT. Translated, it gives CASSQDLGPHQPQHF.

The chain is built from TRBV6-1 and TRBJ1-6, with 9 bases that match TRBD1. There are 16 residues in the CDR3. Trimming took 2 bases from V and 10 from J; bases not matched to a gene: 9. Germline-derived CDR1 and CDR2 are MNHNS and SASEGT. CDR3 amino acids: CASSEYYSDRGSPLHF. CDR3 DNA sequence: TGTGCCAGCAGTGAATACTATTCGGACAGGGGATCACCCCTCCACTTT.

This clone came up once. The V call is TRBV7-6, the J call TRBJ1-1; the match to TRBD1 covers 9 bases. The CDR3 covers 15 residues. The V segment lost 5 bases and the J segment 1 base; nucleotides outside the gene matches: 5. Per germline, CDR1 SGHVS and CDR2 FNYEAQ. The CDR3 sequence: CASSPKTGGNTEAFF. CDR3 DNA: TGTGCCAGCAGCCCAAAGACAGGGGGGAACACTGAAGCTTTCTTT.

This chain links TRBV28 with TRBJ1-1; the match to TRBD1 covers 7 bases. Unmatched junction bases numbered 7, after V lost 10 bases and J lost 5 bases. CDR1 MDHEN and CDR2 SYDVKM come from the germline V gene. The CDR3 has 12 residues. Here the CDR3 reads CATDRESTEAFF. In DNA form, the CDR3 reads TGTGCCACCGACAGGGAATCTACTGAAGCTTTCTTT.

The chain carries TRBV10-3 and TRBJ2-5; D might be TRBD2 (6 bases). The V gene lost 4 bases and the J gene lost 2 bases, with 11 bases spanning the gap. Germline assignment: CDR1 ENHRY and CDR2 SYGVKD. This CDR3 contains 14 residues. The CDR3 reads CAISAVGGQETQYF. The CDR3, as DNA: TGTGCCATCAGTGCGGTTGGGGGGCAAGAGACCCAGTACTTC.

The chain uses TRBV28 and TRBJ2-3; no clear D. The CDR3 is 12 amino acids. The germline V gene has CDR1 MDHEN and CDR2 SYDVKM. The germline V and J ends were trimmed by 4 bases and 6 bases, with 8 bases remaining between them. CDR3 residues: CASSSFLDTQYF. The CDR3 DNA follows: TGTGCCAGCAGTTCTTTCCTGGATACGCAGTATTTT.

The chain combines TRBV12-3 or TRBV12-4 with TRBJ1-1; D gene unclear. V was pared by 5 bases and J by 1 base, with 5 bases between. The CDR3 spans 12 residues. This CDR3 is CASSTENTEAFF. The CDR3 DNA reads TGTGCCAGCAGTACAGAGAACACTGAAGCTTTCTTT.

This sequence joins TRBV14 and TRBJ1-2; TRBD1 aligns across 8 bases. Unmatched junction bases numbered 12, after V lost 1 base and J lost 5 bases. In germline, CDR1 is SGHDN, CDR2 FVKESK. The CDR3 consists of 17 residues. The CDR3 nucleotides are TGTGCCAGCAGCCAAGTAAACGTTATACAGGGGGATTATGGCTACACCTTC. Its protein product is CASSQVNVIQGDYGYTF.

This rearrangement joins TRBV4-3 to TRBJ2-1, with 10 bases that match TRBD1. Germline assignment: CDR1 LGHNA and CDR2 YSLEER. V trimming: 1 base; J trimming: 8 bases; junction bases outside the gene matches: 5. CDR3 length equals 15 residues. For the CDR3, the DNA is TGCGCCAGCAGCCAAGGGGGGACAGGGGAGCATGAGCAGTTCTTC. This gives the protein CASSQGGTGEHEQFF.

This clone was counted once. The chain links TRBV7-8 to TRBJ2-5; perhaps TRBD2 as D (6 bases). Germline V gene sequence: CDR1 SGHVS, CDR2 FQNEAQ. The CDR3 runs 21 residues. V lost 6 bases and J 4 bases, leaving 36 bases between the germline ends. As DNA, the CDR3 is TGTGCCAGCAGGGGGAGAATCCGGGACGGCATTAGGGGAGGTCCCCCAGAGACCCAGTACTTC. This translates into CASRGRIRDGIRGGPPETQYF. The full variable domain, rest sourced from reference TRBV7-8 and TRBJ2-5, is GAGVSQSPRYKVAKRGQDVALRCDPISGHVSLFWYQQALGQGPEFLTYFQNEAQLDKSGLPSDRFFAERPEGSVSTLKIQRTQQEDSAVYLCASRGRIRDGIRGGPPETQYFGPGTRLLVL.

This sequence joins TRBV6-2 or TRBV6-3 and TRBJ2-5; 11 bases align to TRBD1. V shed 6 bases, J shed 5 bases, and the junction held 5 bases outside the gene matches. In germline, CDR1 is MNHEY, CDR2 SVGEGT. The CDR3 runs to 14 residues. The CDR3 here is CASSWTGGSETQYF. DNA of the CDR3: TGTGCCAGCAGCTGGACAGGGGGCTCCGAGACCCAGTACTTC.

This clone has just one count. The CDR3 DNA is TGTGCCAGCAGCCGCGGACAGGGGAACTACGAGCAGTACTTC. Translated, it gives CASSRGQGNYEQYF. This rearrangement joins TRBV7-8 to TRBJ2-7; 9 bases line up with TRBD1. The trim removed 5 bases at V and 3 bases at J, leaving 5 bases unmatched. The CDR3 loop spans 14 amino acids. Germline lookup yields CDR1 SGHVS and CDR2 FQNEAQ. Using reference TRBV7-8 and TRBJ2-7 for the parts outside the CDR3, the full variable domain is GAGVSQSPRYKVAKRGQDVALRCDPISGHVSLFWYQQALGQGPEFLTYFQNEAQLDKSGLPSDRFFAERPEGSVSTLKIQRTQQEDSAVYLCASSRGQGNYEQYFGPGTRLTVT.